What follows is one T cell receptor (beta chain) and its context. The CDR3 consists of 14 residues. CDR1 and CDR2 from the germline V gene are SGDLS and YYNGEE. V lost 0 bases, J lost 9 bases, and 13 bases lay in between. This sample is part of a study of blood T cell repertoires in COVID-19. Participants, roughly 18 to 90 years old, spanned 24 US areas. Profiled with immunoSEQ multiplex PCR; TCRdb holds only in-frame clones, not every one. The sample yields approximately 380,000 clones, just over 90% seen once. The sequence was collected from a woman between 40 and 50 years old who had been exposed to COVID-19. Sequencing used PBMCs or T cells enriched from blood (not recorded which). V gene TRBV9 combines with J gene TRBJ2-1; a weak D match, TRBD1 (5 bases). CDR3 coding DNA: TGTGCCAGCAGCGTAGATGTCCCCCAGGGTGAGCAGTTCTTC. Amino acids: CASSVDVPQGEQFF.